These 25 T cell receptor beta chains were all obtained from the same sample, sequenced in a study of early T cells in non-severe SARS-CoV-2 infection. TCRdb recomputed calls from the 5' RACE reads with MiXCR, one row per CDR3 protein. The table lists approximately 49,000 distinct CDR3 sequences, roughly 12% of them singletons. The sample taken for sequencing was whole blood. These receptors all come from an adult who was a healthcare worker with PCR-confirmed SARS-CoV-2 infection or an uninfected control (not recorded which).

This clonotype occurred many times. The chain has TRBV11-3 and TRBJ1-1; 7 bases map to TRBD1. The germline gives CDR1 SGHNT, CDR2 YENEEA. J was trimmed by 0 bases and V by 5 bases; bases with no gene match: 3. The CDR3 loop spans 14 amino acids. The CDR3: CASSPRGMNTEAFF. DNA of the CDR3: TGTGCCAGCAGCCCCAGGGGGATGAACACTGAAGCTTTCTTT.

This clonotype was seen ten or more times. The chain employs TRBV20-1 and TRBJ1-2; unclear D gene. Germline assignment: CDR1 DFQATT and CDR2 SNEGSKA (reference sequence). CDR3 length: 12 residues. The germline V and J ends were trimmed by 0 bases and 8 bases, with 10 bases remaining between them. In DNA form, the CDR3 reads TGCAGTGCTAGAGATGTGCAGAGGGGCTACACCTTC. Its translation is CSARDVQRGYTF.

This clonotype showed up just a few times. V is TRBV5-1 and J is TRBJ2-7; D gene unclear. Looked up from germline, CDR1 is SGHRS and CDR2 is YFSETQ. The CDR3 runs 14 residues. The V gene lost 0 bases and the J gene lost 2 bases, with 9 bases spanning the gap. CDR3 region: CASSLDVVAYEQYF. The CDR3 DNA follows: TGCGCCAGCAGCTTGGATGTGGTCGCCTACGAGCAGTACTTC.

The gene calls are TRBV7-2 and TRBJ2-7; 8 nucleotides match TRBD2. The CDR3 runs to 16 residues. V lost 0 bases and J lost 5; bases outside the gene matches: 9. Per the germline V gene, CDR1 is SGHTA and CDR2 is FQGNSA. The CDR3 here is CASSLALSGSLHEQYF. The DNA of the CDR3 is TGTGCCAGCAGCTTAGCGCTCAGCGGGAGCCTCCACGAGCAGTACTTC.

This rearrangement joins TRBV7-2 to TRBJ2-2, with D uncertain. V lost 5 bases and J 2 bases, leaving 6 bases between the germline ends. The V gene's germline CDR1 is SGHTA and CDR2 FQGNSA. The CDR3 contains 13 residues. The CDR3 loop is CASSRINTGELFF. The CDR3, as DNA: TGTGCCAGCAGCCGGATCAACACCGGGGAGCTGTTTTTT.

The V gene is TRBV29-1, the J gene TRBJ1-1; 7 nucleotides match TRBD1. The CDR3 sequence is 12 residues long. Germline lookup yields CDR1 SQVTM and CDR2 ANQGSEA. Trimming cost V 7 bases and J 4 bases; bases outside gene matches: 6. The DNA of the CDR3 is TGCAGCGCCAGAGGGGGCGGCACTGAAGCTTTCTTT. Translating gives CSARGGGTEAFF. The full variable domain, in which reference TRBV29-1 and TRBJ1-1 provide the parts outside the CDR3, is SAVISQKPSRDICQRGTSLTIQCQVDSQVTMMFWYRQQPGQSLTLIATANQGSEATYESGFVIDKFPISRPNLTFSTLTVSNMSPEDSSIYLCSARGGGTEAFFGQGTRLTVV.

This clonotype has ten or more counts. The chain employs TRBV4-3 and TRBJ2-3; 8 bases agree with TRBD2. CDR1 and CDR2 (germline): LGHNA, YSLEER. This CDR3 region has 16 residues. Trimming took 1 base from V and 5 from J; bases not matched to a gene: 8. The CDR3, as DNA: TGCGCCAGCAGCCAAGTCGCTAGCGGGTTCGGAGATACGCAGTATTTT. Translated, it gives CASSQVASGFGDTQYF.

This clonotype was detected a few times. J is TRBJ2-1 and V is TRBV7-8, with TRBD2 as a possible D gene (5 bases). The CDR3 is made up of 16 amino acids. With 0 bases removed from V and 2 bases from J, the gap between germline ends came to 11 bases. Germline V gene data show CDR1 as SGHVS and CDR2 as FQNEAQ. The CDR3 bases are TGTGCCAGCAGCTTAGCGAGGGCCATTCCCTACAATGAGCAGTTCTTC. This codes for CASSLARAIPYNEQFF.

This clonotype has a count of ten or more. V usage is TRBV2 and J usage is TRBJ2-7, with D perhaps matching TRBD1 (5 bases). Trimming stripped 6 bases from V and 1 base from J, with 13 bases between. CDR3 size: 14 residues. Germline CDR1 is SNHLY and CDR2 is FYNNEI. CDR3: CASRLTEASYEQYF. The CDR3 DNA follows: TGTGCCAGCAGATTGACAGAAGCTTCCTACGAGCAGTACTTC.

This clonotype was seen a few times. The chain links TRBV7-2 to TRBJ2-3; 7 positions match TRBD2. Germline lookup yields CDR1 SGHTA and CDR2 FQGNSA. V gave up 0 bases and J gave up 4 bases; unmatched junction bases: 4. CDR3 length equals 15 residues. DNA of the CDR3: TGTGCCAGCAGCTTAGCGGGAGGGTGGGCAGATACGCAGTATTTT. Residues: CASSLAGGWADTQYF.

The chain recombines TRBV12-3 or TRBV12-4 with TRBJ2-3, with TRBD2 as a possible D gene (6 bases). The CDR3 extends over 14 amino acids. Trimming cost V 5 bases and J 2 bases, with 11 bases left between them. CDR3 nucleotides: TGTGCCAGCAGTGCCTCACTAGCCACAGATACGCAGTATTTT. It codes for CASSASLATDTQYF.

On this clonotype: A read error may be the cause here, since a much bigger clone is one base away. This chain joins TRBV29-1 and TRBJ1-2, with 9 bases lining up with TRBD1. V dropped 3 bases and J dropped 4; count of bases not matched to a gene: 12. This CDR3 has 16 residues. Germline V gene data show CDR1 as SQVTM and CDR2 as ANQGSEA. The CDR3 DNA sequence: TGCAGCGTTGAGGGACAGGGTAAAACCTTTTGCTATGGCTACACCTTC. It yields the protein CSVEGQGKTFCYGYTF.

The CDR3 DNA reads TGTGCCAGCAGCTTAGCAGGATACGAGGGGACCACAGATACGCAGTATTTT. Amino acids: CASSLAGYEGTTDTQYF. The chain uses TRBV11-2 and TRBJ2-3; TRBD1 or TRBD2 may be the D gene (5 bases each). Trimming took off 1 base at V and 2 bases at J, with 16 bases between the two ends. Germline assignment: CDR1 SGHAT and CDR2 FQNNGV. The CDR3 contains 17 residues.

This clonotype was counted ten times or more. As DNA, the CDR3 is TGTGCCAGCAGCCCGCTCAGGGGGGACACTGAAGCTTTCTTT. This gives the protein CASSPLRGDTEAFF. The chain joins TRBV7-8 to TRBJ1-1; TRBD1 matches at 7 bases. From germline, CDR1 is SGHVS and CDR2 FQNEAQ. The CDR3 extends over 14 amino acids. The trim removed 5 bases at V and 3 bases at J, leaving 6 bases unmatched.

CDR3 bases: TGCGCCAGCAGCCAAGATCCCATCAATCAGCCCCAGCATTTT. Encoded protein: CASSQDPINQPQHF. This sequence joins TRBV4-1 and TRBJ1-5; D gene unclear. Trimming took off 0 bases at V and 3 bases at J, with 6 bases between the two ends. Looked up from germline, CDR1 is MGHRA and CDR2 is YSYEKL. The CDR3 has 14 residues.

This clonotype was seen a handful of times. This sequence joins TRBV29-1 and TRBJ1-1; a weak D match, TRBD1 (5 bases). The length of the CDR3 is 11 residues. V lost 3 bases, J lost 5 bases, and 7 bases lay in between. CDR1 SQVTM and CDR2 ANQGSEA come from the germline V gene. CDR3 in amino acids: CSVDRGTEAFF. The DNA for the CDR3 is TGCAGCGTTGATAGGGGAACTGAAGCTTTCTTT.

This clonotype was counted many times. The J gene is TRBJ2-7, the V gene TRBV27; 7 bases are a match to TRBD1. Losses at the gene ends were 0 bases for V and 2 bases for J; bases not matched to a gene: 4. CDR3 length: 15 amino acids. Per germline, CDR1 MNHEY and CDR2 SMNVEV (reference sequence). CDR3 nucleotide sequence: TGTGCCAGCAGTTTATCGATGGGACAGACCTACGAGCAGTACTTC. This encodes CASSLSMGQTYEQYF.

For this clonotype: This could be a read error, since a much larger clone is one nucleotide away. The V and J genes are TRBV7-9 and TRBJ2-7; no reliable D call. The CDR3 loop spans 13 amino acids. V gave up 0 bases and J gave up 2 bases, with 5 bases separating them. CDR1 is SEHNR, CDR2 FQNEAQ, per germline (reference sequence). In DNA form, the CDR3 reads TGTGCCAGCAGCTTAGCCGGCCCCTACGAGCAGTACTTC. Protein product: CASSLAGPYEQYF.

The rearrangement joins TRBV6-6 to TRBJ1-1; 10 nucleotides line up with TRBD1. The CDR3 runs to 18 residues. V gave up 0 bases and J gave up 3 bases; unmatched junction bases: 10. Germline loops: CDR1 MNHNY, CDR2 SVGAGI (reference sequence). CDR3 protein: CASSYSAGTGVVDTEAFF. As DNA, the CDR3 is TGTGCCAGCAGTTACTCTGCCGGGACAGGGGTTGTTGACACTGAAGCTTTCTTT.

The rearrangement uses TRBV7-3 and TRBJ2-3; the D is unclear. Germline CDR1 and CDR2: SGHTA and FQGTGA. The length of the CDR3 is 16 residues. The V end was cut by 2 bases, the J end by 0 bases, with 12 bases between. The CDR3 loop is CASSLHPAGSTDTQYF. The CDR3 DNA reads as TGTGCCAGCAGCTTACATCCGGCAGGAAGCACAGATACGCAGTATTTT.

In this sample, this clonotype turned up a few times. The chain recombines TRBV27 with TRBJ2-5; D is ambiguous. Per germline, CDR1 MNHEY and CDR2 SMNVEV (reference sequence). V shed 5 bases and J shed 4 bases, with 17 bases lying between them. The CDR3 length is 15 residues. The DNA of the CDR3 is TGTGCCAGCAGTCTCGACCTTGGATACAGAGAGACCCAGTACTTC. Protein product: CASSLDLGYRETQYF.

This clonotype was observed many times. CDR3 coding DNA: TGTGCCAGCAAAACCCCCAATCAAGCAGAAGCTTTCTTT. Protein: CASKTPNQAEAFF. The J gene is TRBJ1-1, the V gene TRBV11-2, with D unclear. The V gene lost 7 bases and the J gene lost 8 bases, with 17 bases spanning the gap. Germline V gives CDR1 SGHAT, CDR2 FQNNGV. This CDR3 spans 13 amino acids.

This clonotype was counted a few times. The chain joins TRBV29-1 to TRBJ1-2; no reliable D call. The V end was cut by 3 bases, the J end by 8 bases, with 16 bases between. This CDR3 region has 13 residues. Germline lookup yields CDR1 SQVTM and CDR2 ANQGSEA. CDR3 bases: TGCAGCGTTGATACGGCCGCTCTTGGGGGCTACACCTTC. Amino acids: CSVDTAALGGYTF.

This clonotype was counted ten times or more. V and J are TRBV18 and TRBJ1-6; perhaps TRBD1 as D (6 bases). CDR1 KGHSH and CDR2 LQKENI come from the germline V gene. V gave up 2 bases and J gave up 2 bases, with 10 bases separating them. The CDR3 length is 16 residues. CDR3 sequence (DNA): TGTGCCAGCTCACCAGAGGGGGTCACCTATAATTCACCCCTCCACTTT. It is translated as CASSPEGVTYNSPLHF.

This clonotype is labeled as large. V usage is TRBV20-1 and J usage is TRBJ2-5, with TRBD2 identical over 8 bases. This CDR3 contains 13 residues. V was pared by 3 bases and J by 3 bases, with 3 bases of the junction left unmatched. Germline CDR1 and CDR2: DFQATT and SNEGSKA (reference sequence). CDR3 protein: CSASGGAKETQYF. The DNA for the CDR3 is TGCAGTGCTAGCGGGGGGGCGAAAGAGACCCAGTACTTC.